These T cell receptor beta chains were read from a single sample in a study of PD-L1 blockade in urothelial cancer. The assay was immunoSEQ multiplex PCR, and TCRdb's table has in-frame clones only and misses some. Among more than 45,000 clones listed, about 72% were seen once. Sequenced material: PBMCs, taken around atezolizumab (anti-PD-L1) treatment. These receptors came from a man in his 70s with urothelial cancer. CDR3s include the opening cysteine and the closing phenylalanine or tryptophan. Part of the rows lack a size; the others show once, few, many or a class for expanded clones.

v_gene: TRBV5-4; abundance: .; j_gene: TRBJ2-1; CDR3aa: CASSLVTSGLNNEQFF
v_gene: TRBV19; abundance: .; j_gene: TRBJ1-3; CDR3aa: CASSTVQGSGNTIYF
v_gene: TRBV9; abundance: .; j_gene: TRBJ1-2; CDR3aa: CASSVTGQGGYTF
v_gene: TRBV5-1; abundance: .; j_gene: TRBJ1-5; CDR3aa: CASSREGGEQPQHF
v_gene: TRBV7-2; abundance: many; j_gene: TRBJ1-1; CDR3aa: CASSEGVGAFF
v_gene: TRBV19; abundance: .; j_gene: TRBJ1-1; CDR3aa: CASSISGGITEAFF
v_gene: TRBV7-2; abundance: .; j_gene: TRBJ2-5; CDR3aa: CASSKGTSKETQYF
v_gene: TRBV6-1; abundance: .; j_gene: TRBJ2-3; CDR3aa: CASGRDSPDTQYF
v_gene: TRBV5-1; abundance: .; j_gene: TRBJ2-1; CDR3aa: CASSVGQHNEQFF
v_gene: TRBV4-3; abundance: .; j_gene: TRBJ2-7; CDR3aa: CASRRTLLSYEQYF
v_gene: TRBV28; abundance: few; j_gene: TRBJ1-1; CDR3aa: CASSPEGQGVSEAFF
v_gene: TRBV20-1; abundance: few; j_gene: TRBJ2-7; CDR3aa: CSASGAYEQYF
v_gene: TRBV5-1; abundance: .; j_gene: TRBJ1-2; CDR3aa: CASRSVRGAGGYTF
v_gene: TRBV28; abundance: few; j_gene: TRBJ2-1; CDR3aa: CASSLIRQGRPYNEQFF
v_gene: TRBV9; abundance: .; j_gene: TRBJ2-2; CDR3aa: CASSVGSGHFTGELFF
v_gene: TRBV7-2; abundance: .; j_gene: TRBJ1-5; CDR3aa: CASSDDEVANQPQHF
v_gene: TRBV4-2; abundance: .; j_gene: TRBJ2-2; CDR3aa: CASSQVELADTGELFF
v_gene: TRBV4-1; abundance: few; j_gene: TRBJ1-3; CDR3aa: CASSLGGRGRTSGNTIYF
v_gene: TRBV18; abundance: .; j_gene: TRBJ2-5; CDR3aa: CASSPAGKETQYF
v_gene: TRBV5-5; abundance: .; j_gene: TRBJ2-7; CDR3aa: CASTQEGRLSYEQYF
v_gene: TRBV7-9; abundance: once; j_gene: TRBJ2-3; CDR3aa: CASSLNAGGTDTQYF
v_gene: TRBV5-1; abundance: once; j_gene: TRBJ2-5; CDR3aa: CASSPQGSRETQYF
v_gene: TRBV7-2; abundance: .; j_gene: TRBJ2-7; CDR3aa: CASSFERGSSYEQYF
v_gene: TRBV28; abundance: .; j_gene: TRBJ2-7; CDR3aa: CASSLTAGGTYEQYF
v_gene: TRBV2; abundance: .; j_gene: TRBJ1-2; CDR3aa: CASSVRDSASGGYTF
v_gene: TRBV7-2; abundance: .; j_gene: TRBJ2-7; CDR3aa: CASSALSSGPYEQYF
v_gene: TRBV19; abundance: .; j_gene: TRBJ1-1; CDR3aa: CASSSFLNTEAFF
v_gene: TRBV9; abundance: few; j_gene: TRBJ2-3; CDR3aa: CASSVEGQGARDTQYF
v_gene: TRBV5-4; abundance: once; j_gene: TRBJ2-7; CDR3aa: CASSPGTARGEQYF
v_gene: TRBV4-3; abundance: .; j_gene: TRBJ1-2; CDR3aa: CASSQGLSRTGGAWGYTF
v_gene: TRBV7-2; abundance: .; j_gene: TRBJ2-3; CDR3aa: CASSLGLSGLTDTQYF
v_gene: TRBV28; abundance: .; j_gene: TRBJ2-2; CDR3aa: CASSLLTGLTGELFF
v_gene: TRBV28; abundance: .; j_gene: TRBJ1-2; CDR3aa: CASSLSGGNNYGYTF
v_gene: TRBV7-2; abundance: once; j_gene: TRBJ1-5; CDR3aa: CASSPRQGNQPQHF
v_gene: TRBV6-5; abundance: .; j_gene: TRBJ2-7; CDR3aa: CASKRGEGGYEQYF